The 22 T cell receptor beta chains given below trace back to one sample, sequenced in a study of Graves' ophthalmopathy and Graves' hyperthyroidism. Transcripts of RNA were the source for amplifying TCR beta CDR3 regions. First-round RT-PCR relied on HTBI primers, and a second-round multiplex PCR came next. Each CDR3 protein is one row after TCRdb ran MiXCR on the multiplex PCR reads. The sample consists of approximately 700,000 distinct CDR3 sequences, roughly 40% of them appearing once. Sequencing was done on a sample of peripheral blood. These receptors were obtained from an adult man with Graves' ophthalmopathy.

The CDR3 protein is CASSFRMGSDYEQYF. The CDR3 DNA reads TGTGCCAGCAGTTTCCGGATGGGCAGCGACTACGAGCAGTACTTC. The gene calls are TRBV12-3 or TRBV12-4 and TRBJ2-7; no firm D call. This CDR3 spans 15 amino acids. Trimming cost V 3 bases and J 3 bases, with 15 bases left between them.

In its sample, this clonotype was seen a few times. The chain couples TRBV19 to TRBJ2-7; D is uncertain. The CDR3 spans 15 residues. With 1 base removed from V and 0 bases from J, the gap between germline ends came to 10 bases. The V gene's germline CDR1 is LNHDA and CDR2 SQIVND (reference sequence). The CDR3 DNA reads TGTGCCAGTAGTATAGCTCACCGTAGCTCCTACGAGCAGTACTTC. It translates to CASSIAHRSSYEQYF.

The chain carries TRBV7-9 and TRBJ1-3; the match to TRBD1 covers 8 bases. This CDR3 region has 15 residues. V lost 8 bases, J lost 8 bases, and 14 bases stayed unmatched. CDR1 and CDR2 (germline): SEHNR, FQNEAQ (reference sequence). CDR3 sequence (DNA): TGTGCCAGCGGACGGGACAGGACTCCCCGGGACACCATATATTTT. This encodes CASGRDRTPRDTIYF.

For the CDR3, the DNA is TGTGCCAGCAGTAGTATACAGGGTCGCGAAAAACTGTTTTTT. This codes for CASSSIQGREKLFF. The chain links TRBV25-1 to TRBJ1-4, with a possible D match to TRBD1 (6 bases). Trimming left V 5 bases short and J 8 bases short, with 15 bases between. Looked up from germline, CDR1 is MGHDK and CDR2 is SYGVNS. This CDR3 comprises 14 residues. The variable domain in full, with the rest retrieved from reference TRBV25-1 and TRBJ1-4, is EADIYQTPRYLVIGTGKKITLECSQTMGHDKMYWYQQDPGMELHLIHYSYGVNSTEKGDLSSESTVSRIRTEHFPLTLESARPSHTSQYLCASSSIQGREKLFFGSGTQLSVL.

V is TRBV29-1 and J is TRBJ1-6; unclear D gene. This CDR3 comprises 8 residues. Trimming stripped 7 bases from V and 8 bases from J, with 0 bases between. CDR1 is SQVTM, CDR2 ANQGSEA, per germline. The chain's CDR3 is CSDSPLHF. CDR3 in DNA: TGCAGCGATTCACCCCTCCACTTT.

Here the CDR3 DNA reads TGTGCCAGTAGTCCGGGTCGGGGCAGAATGAACACTGAAGCTTTCTTT. Protein: CASSPGRGRMNTEAFF. The chain carries TRBV19 and TRBJ1-1, with D perhaps TRBD1 (5 bases). The V and J ends lost 5 bases and 0 bases respectively, with 16 bases between them. CDR3 length equals 16 residues. Germline V lookup: CDR1 LNHDA, CDR2 SQIVND (reference sequence).

The chain combines TRBV7-9 with TRBJ2-5; a weak D match, TRBD2 (7 bases). Germline V gene sequence: CDR1 SEHNR, CDR2 FQNEAQ (reference sequence). CDR3 length: 14 residues. V was pared by 5 bases and J by 0 bases, with 10 bases between. CDR3 sequence: CASSQGGDQETQYF. CDR3 sequence (DNA): TGTGCCAGCAGCCAAGGGGGGGACCAAGAGACCCAGTACTTC.

This clonotype was found a few times. The genes are TRBV7-9 and TRBJ2-2; 12 positions match TRBD2. Germline values: CDR1 SEHNR, CDR2 FQNEAQ (reference sequence). The V gene end was trimmed by 1 base and the J gene end by 6 bases; junction bases not matched to a gene: 3. CDR3 size: 16 residues. CDR3 region: CASSLGTSGMSGELFF. CDR3 sequence (DNA): TGTGCCAGCAGCTTAGGGACTAGCGGGATGTCCGGGGAGCTGTTTTTT.

This clonotype was detected a few times. V is TRBV20-1 and J is TRBJ1-4, with TRBD1 as a possible D gene (5 bases). The CDR3 spans 16 residues. Germline V gene sequence: CDR1 DFQATT, CDR2 SNEGSKA (reference sequence). Trimming stripped 0 bases from V and 0 bases from J, with 11 bases between. This CDR3 is CSARDLRDATNEKLFF. The CDR3 DNA sequence: TGCAGTGCTAGAGATTTGAGGGACGCAACTAATGAAAAACTGTTTTTT.

The sample holds a few counts of this clonotype. This sequence joins TRBV20-1 and TRBJ1-2; no definite D call. The V and J ends lost 5 bases and 0 bases respectively, with 10 bases between them. Per germline, CDR1 DFQATT and CDR2 SNEGSKA (reference sequence). This CDR3 contains 13 residues. The chain's CDR3 is CSAATRTNYGYTF. The DNA for the CDR3 is TGCAGTGCTGCGACACGAACTAACTATGGCTACACCTTC.

This clonotype was recorded a few times. The chain carries TRBV6-1 and TRBJ1-5, with a possible D match to TRBD1 (5 bases). CDR3 length equals 14 residues. The germline V and J ends were trimmed by 8 bases and 5 bases, with 16 bases remaining between them. Germline V gives CDR1 MNHNS, CDR2 SASEGT. The chain's CDR3 is CASQPRGLYQPQHF. Written as DNA, the CDR3 is TGTGCCAGCCAACCCCGGGGCTTATATCAGCCCCAGCATTTT.

The chain has TRBV2 and TRBJ2-7, with 11 bases that match TRBD1. The CDR3 contains 16 residues. The germline V gene has CDR1 SNHLY and CDR2 FYNNEI. V shed 5 bases, J shed 4 bases, and the junction held 10 bases outside the gene matches. In nucleotides, the CDR3 is TGTGCCAGCAGTTACGACGGACAGGGGGCAGGATACGAGCAGTACTTC. Its translation is CASSYDGQGAGYEQYF.

V gene TRBV20-1 combines with J gene TRBJ2-7; D possibly corresponds to TRBD2 (5 bases). The CDR3 consists of 13 residues. V lost 3 bases and J 0 bases, leaving 9 bases between the germline ends. Germline assignment: CDR1 DFQATT and CDR2 SNEGSKA (reference sequence). The CDR3 DNA follows: TGCAGTGCTAGGAGGAGGAGCTCCTACGAGCAGTACTTC. Protein product: CSARRRSSYEQYF.

At least ten counts were recorded for this clonotype. The V call is TRBV7-2, the J call TRBJ2-5; D ambiguous. CDR3 length: 14 residues. V gave up 5 bases and J gave up 12 bases, with 22 bases separating them. Germline V gene sequence: CDR1 SGHTA, CDR2 FQGNSA. CDR3 sequence: CASSPDVGVRSKYF. The CDR3, as DNA: TGTGCCAGCAGCCCGGACGTTGGAGTAAGATCAAAGTACTTC.

For this clonotype: A junction end diverges from the germline sequence, so it may reflect a read error. CDR3 sequence: CAISYRGANYGYTF. The CDR3, as DNA: TGTGCCATCAGTTACAGGGGTGCCAACTATGGATACACCTTC. The V and J genes are TRBV10-3 and TRBJ1-2; 7 positions agree with TRBD1. The CDR3 is 14 residues long. Germline-derived CDR1 and CDR2 are ENHRY and SYGVKD.

The CDR3 sequence is CASSYGQQLTNTIYF. CDR3 sequence (DNA): TGTGCCAGCAGTTACGGACAGCAATTGACAAACACCATATATTTT. This chain uses TRBV6-5 with TRBJ1-3, with a weak D call TRBD1 (6 bases). This CDR3 spans 15 amino acids. The ends were cut back, 2 bases at V and 6 bases at J, with 14 bases in the middle. Germline loops: CDR1 MNHEY, CDR2 SVGAGI.

This rearrangement joins TRBV7-9 to TRBJ2-2; D ambiguous. V lost 5 bases and J lost 6, with 10 bases in between. CDR1 and CDR2 (germline): SEHNR, FQNEAQ (reference sequence). This CDR3 has 13 residues. The CDR3 region has the DNA TGTGCCAGCAGCCTCCTCCGGGCCGGGGAGCTGTTTTTT. Protein sequence: CASSLLRAGELFF.

There are a few counts of this clonotype. The CDR3 nucleotides are TGTGCCAGTAGTATAGAAAAGGGCACAGGGATGGGCTATGGCTACACCTTC. Translated: CASSIEKGTGMGYGYTF. The chain uses TRBV19 and TRBJ1-2; D might be TRBD1 (6 bases). Germline loops: CDR1 LNHDA, CDR2 SQIVND (reference sequence). There are 17 residues in the CDR3. The V gene lost 0 bases and the J gene lost 4 bases, with 18 bases spanning the gap.

The chain joins TRBV11-2 to TRBJ1-4, with D unclear. Trimming pared 5 bases from V and 5 bases from J, leaving 12 bases between. Germline CDR1 is SGHAT and CDR2 is FQNNGV. The CDR3 is made up of 14 amino acids. Written as DNA, the CDR3 is TGTGCCAGCAGCAAACCGGGCCTAAATGAAAAACTGTTTTTT. It is translated as CASSKPGLNEKLFF.

This clonotype was seen ten or more times. The chain joins TRBV29-1 to TRBJ2-5, with D unclear. Germline V gene lookup returns CDR1 SQVTM and CDR2 ANQGSEA. Trimming pared 7 bases from V and 4 bases from J, leaving 4 bases between. This CDR3 region has 9 residues. The CDR3 DNA reads TGCAGCGCCGGAGAGACCCAGTACTTC. It codes for CSAGETQYF. The whole variable domain, remainder taken from reference TRBV29-1 and TRBJ2-5, is SAVISQKPSRDICQRGTSLTIQCQVDSQVTMMFWYRQQPGQSLTLIATANQGSEATYESGFVIDKFPISRPNLTFSTLTVSNMSPEDSSIYLCSAGETQYFGPGTRLLVL.

This clonotype came up a few times. The chain joins TRBV25-1 to TRBJ1-1; 9 nucleotides match TRBD1. CDR3 length equals 14 residues. The germline CDR1 and CDR2 sequences are MGHDK and SYGVNS. Unmatched junction bases numbered 10, after V lost 4 bases and J lost 10 bases. The CDR3 sequence is CASSAPGQGVGAFF. Written as DNA, the CDR3 is TGTGCCAGCAGTGCCCCGGGACAGGGTGTGGGAGCTTTCTTT.

This clonotype was detected a few times. CDR3 sequence reads: CASTRIVGSTEAFF. The CDR3 nucleotides read TGTGCCAGCACCAGAATCGTAGGGTCCACTGAAGCTTTCTTT. The chain joins TRBV9 to TRBJ1-1; D not certain. V gave up 6 bases and J gave up 4 bases, with 16 bases separating them. The CDR3 loop spans 14 amino acids. The germline V gene has CDR1 SGDLS and CDR2 YYNGEE.